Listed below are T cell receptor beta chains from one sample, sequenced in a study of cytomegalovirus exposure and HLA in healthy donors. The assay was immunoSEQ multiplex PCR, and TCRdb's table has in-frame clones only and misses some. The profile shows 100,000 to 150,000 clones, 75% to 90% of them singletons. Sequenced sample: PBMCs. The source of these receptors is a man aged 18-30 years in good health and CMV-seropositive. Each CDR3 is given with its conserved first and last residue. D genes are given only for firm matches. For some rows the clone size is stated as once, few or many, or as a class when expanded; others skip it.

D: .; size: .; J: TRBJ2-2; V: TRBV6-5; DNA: TGTGCCAGCAGTTACTCGATGGGGGGTACCGGGGAGCTGTTTTTT; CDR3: CASSYSMGGTGELFF
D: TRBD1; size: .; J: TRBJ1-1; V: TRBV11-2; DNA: TGTGCCAGCAGCTTATGGGACAGGGGGGTAGCTGAAGCTTTCTTT; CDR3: CASSLWDRGVAEAFF
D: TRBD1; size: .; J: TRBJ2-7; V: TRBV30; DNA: TGTGCCTGGAGTTCAGGACAGGGCTGGGAGCAGTACTTC; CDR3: CAWSSGQGWEQYF
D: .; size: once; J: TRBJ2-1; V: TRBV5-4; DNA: TGTGCCAGCAGCGTACTGGGGGGGCCCGGCGAGCAGTTCTTC; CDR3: CASSVLGGPGEQFF
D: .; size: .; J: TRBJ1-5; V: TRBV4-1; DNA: TGCGCCAGCAGCCAAGATCTGGCCAGGGGCATAGGAAGCAATCAGCCCCAGCATTTT; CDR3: CASSQDLARGIGSNQPQHF
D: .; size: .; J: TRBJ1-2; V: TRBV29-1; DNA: TGCAGCGTTGACAGGGGAACTTTCTATGGCTACACCTTC; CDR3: CSVDRGTFYGYTF
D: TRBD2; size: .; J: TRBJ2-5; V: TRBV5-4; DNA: TGTGCCAGCAGCTTGCCCTTGACTAGCGGGGGAGGGGAGACCCAGTACTTC; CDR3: CASSLPLTSGGGETQYF
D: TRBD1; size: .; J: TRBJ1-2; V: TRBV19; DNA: TGTGCCAGTCATTACAGGGGTACTAACTATGGCTACACCTTC; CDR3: CASHYRGTNYGYTF
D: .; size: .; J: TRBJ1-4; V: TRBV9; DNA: TGTGCCAGCAGCCTCGGGGGGGCGGGGGATGAAAAACTGTTTTTT; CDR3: CASSLGGAGDEKLFF
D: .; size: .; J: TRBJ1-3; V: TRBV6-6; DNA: TGTGCCATAAACTCTGGAAACACCATATATTTT; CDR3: CAINSGNTIYF
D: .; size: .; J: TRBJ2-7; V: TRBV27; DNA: TGTGCCAGCAGTTCGGCAGGTCTATGGGACGAGCAGTACTTC; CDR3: CASSSAGLWDEQYF
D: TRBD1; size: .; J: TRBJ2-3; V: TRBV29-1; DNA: TGCAGCGTTCGGGGACAGCACACAGATACGCAGTATTTT; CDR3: CSVRGQHTDTQYF
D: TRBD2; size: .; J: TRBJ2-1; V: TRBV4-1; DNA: TGCGCCAGCAGCCATAGCCCTAGCGGGGCCTACAATGAGCAGTTCTTC; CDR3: CASSHSPSGAYNEQFF
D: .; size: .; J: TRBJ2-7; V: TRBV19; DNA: TGTGCCAGTAATTCTATTAGCCACGAGCAGTACTTC; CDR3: CASNSISHEQYF
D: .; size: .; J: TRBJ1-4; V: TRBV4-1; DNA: TGCGCCAGCAGCCAAGCTTCAAAACTGTTTTTT; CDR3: CASSQASKLFF
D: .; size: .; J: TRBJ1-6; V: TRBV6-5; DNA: TGTGCCAGCAAGGGGTCCTATAATTCACCCCTCCACTTT; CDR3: CASKGSYNSPLHF
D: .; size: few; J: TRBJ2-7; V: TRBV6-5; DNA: TGTGCCAGCATCGTGGCAGGGAATTCCTACGAGCAGTACTTC; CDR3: CASIVAGNSYEQYF
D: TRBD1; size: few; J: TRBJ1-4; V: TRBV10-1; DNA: TGCGCCAGCGGGGGCGGGGACAGGGATGAAAAACTGTTTTTT; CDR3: CASGGGDRDEKLFF
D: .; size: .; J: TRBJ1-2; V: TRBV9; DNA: TGTGCCAGCAGCCGTGGGACTGACTATGGCTACACCTTC; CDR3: CASSRGTDYGYTF
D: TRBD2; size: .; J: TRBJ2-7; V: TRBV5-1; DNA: TGCGCCAGCAGCTTGGCTACTCCGGGACTAGCGGACTACTACGAGCAGTACTTC; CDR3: CASSLATPGLADYYEQYF
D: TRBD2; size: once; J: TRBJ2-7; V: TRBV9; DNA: TGTGCCAGCAGCGCGGGGGGGGGACCCTCCTACGAGCAGTACTTC; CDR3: CASSAGGGPSYEQYF
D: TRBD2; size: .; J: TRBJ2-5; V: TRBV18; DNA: TGTGCCAGCTCACCACCGACTAGCGAGAGGGCAGAGACCCAGTACTTC; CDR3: CASSPPTSERAETQYF
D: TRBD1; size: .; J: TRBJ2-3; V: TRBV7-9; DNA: TGTGCCAGCAGCAGACAGGGGAAAGATACGCAGTATTTT; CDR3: CASSRQGKDTQYF
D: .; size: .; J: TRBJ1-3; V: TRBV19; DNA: TGTGCCAGTAGACCCGGACAAAAAATGCACACCATATATTTT; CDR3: CASRPGQKMHTIYF
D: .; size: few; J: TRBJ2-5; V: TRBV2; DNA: TGTGCCAGCAGTGATTTCGGGGGCCAAGAGACCCAGTACTTC; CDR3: CASSDFGGQETQYF
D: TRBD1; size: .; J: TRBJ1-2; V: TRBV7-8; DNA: TGTGCCAGCAGCAAAACCGACAGGGATGGCTGCACCTTC; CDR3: CASSKTDRDGCTF
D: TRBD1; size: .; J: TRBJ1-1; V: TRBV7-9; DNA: TGTGCCAGCAGCCAACCCCGGGACAGGAACACTGAAGCTTTCTTT; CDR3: CASSQPRDRNTEAFF
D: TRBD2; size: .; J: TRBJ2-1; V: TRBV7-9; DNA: TGTGCCAGCACCGGGGGACTAGCGGGGGCAAATGAGCAGTTCTTC; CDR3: CASTGGLAGANEQFF
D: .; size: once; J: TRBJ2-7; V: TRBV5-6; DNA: TGTGCCAGCAACTTGGGAGGGACATCCTACGAGCAGTACTTC; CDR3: CASNLGGTSYEQYF
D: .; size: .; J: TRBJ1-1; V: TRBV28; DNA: TGTGCCAGCAGTTCACAGGGCCTACCAAACACTGAAGCTTTCTTT; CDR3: CASSSQGLPNTEAFF
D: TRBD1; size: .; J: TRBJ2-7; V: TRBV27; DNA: TGTGCCAGCAGTTTATATTTTGGACAGGGCCACGAGCAGTACTTC; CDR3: CASSLYFGQGHEQYF
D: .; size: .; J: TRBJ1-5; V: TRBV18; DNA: TGTGCCAGCTCCTCCGACGGGTCTCAGCCCCAGCATTTT; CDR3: CASSSDGSQPQHF
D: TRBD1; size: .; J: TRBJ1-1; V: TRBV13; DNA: TGTGCCAGCAGCTTTACCGGGACAGGGATTGCTGAAGCTTTCTTT; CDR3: CASSFTGTGIAEAFF
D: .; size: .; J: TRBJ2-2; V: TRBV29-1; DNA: TGCAGCGTTGGAGCCCAGGGGAACACCGGGGAGCTGTTTTTT; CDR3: CSVGAQGNTGELFF
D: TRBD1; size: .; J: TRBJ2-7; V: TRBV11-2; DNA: TGTGCCAGCAGGCGGACAGGGGAGTACGAGCAGTACTTC; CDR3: CASRRTGEYEQYF
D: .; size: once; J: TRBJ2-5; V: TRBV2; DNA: TGTGCCAGCAGTGAAGAGCGGGTCAAGAACGGGGCCCAGTACTTC; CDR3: CASSEERVKNGAQYF
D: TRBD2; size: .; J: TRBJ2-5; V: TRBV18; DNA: TGTGCCAGCTCACCGTGGCTAGCGGGGACGGAGACCCAGTACTTC; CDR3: CASSPWLAGTETQYF
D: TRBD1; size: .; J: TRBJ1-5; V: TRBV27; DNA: TGTGCCAGCAGTTCGGGGACAGGGAATCAGCCCCAGCATTTT; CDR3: CASSSGTGNQPQHF
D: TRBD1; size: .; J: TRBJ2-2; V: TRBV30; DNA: TGTGCCTGGAGTTTATCCCGGACAGGGACCGGGGAGCTGTTTTTT; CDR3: CAWSLSRTGTGELFF
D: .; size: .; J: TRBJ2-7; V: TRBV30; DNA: TGTGCCTGGAGTGCCGGGGGATCCAACGAGCAGTACTTC; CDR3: CAWSAGGSNEQYF
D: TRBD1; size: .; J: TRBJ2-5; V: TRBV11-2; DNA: TGTGCCAGCAGCTTAGACCCAGGGGGAGAGACCCAGTACTTC; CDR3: CASSLDPGGETQYF
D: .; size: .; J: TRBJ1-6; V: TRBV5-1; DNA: TGCGCCAGCAGCTTGGAAGTGGGGCTAGGTAATTCACCCCTCCACTTT; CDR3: CASSLEVGLGNSPLHF
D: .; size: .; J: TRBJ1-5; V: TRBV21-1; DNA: TGTGCCAGCAGCACATTCTCCGGGACAAGGTTTCTCCGAGGGGGCAATCAGCCCCAGCATTTT; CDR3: CASSTFSGTRFLRGGNQPQHF
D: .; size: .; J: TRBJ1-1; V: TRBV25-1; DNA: TGTGCCTCAAATGGGGGGGGCACTGAAGCTTTCTTT; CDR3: CASNGGGTEAFF
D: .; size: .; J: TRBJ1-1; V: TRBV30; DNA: TGTGCCTGGAGTGTACTGATGTCGAACACTGAAGCTTTCTTT; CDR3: CAWSVLMSNTEAFF
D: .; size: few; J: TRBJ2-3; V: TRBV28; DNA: TGTGCCAGCTCCGCAGGGCAGGTCAGAGATACGCAGTATTTT; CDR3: CASSAGQVRDTQYF
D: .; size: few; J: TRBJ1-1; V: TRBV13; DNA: TGTGCCAGCAGCGTAGAGGACAGCTCGATGAACACTGAAGCTTTCTTT; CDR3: CASSVEDSSMNTEAFF
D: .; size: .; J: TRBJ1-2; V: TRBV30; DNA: TGTGCCTGGAGTGAGGCGTGGGGCAACTATGGCTACACCTTC; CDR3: CAWSEAWGNYGYTF
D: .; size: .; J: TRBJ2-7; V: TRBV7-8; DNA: TGTGCCAGCAGCTATTCGGGTGGTGAGCAGTACTTC; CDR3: CASSYSGGEQYF
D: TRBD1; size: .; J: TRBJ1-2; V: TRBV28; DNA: TGTGCCACCGACCGGGACAGAAACTATGGCTACACCTTC; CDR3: CATDRDRNYGYTF
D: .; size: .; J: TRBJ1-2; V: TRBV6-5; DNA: TGTGCCAGCAGTTACGGCGGGGGAGTTGGCTACACCTTC; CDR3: CASSYGGGVGYTF
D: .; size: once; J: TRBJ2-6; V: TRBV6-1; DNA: TGTGCCAGCAGTGAAGCGACATACTCGCCTGGGGCCAACGTCCTGACTTTC; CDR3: CASSEATYSPGANVLTF
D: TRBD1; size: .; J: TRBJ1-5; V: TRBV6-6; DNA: TGTGCCAGCAGTAGGACAGGGGGGTCAAGACAGCCCCAGCATTTT; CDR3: CASSRTGGSRQPQHF
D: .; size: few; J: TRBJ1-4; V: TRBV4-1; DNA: TGCGCCAGCAGCCAAGCAGCAACTAATGAAAAACTGTTTTTT; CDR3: CASSQAATNEKLFF
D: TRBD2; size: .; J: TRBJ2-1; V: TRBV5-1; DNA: TGCGCCAGCAGCTTTAGACTAGCGGGGGTTAATGAGCAGTTCTTC; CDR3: CASSFRLAGVNEQFF
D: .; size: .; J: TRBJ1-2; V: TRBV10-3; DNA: TGTGCCATCAGTGTCCAGGGGATTGGCTACACCTTC; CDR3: CAISVQGIGYTF
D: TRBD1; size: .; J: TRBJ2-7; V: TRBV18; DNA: TGTGCCAGCTCACCAGGGACAGACTCCTACGAGCAGTACTTC; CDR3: CASSPGTDSYEQYF